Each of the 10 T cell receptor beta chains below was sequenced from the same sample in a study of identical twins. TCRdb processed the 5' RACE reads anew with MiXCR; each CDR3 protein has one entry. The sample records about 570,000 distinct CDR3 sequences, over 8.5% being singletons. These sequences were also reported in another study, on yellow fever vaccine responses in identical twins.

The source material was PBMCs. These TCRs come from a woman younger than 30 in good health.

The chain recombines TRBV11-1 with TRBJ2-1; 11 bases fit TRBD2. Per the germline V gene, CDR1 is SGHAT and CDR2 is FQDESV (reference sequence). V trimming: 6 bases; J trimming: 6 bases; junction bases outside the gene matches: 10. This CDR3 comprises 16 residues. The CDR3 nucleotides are TGTGCCAGCAGACCTCCCTTAGCGGGGGGGCGCAATGAGCAGTTCTTC. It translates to CASRPPLAGGRNEQFF.

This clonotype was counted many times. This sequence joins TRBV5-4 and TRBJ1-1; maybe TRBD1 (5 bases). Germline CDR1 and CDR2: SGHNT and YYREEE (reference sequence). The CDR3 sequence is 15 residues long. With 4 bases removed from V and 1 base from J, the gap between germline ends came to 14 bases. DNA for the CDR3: TGTGCCAGCAGCGTCGATTCGCAGGGGAACACTGAAGCTTTCTTT. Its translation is CASSVDSQGNTEAFF.

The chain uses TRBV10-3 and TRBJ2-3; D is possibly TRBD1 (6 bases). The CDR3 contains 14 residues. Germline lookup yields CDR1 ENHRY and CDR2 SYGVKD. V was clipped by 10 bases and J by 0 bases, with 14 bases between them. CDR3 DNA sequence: TGTGCCACGGCGGCAGGGGAAAGCACAGATACGCAGTATTTT. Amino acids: CATAAGESTDTQYF.

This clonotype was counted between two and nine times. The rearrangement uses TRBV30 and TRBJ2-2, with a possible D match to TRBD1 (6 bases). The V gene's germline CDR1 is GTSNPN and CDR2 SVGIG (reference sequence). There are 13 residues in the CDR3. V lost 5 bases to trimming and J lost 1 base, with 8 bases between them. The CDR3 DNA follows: TGTGCCTGGGGGGGCGAGAACACCGGGGAGCTGTTTTTT. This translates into CAWGGENTGELFF.

CDR3 DNA sequence: TGTGCCAGCAGTACTAGCCGGACTAGCGGGAGCTACAGCTCCTACGAGCAGTACTTC. Translating gives CASSTSRTSGSYSSYEQYF. This chain uses TRBV27 with TRBJ2-7; 13 nucleotides align to TRBD2. Germline V CDR1 and CDR2: MNHEY, SMNVEV (reference sequence). V shed 5 bases, J shed 0 bases, and the junction held 13 bases outside the gene matches. This CDR3 spans 19 amino acids.

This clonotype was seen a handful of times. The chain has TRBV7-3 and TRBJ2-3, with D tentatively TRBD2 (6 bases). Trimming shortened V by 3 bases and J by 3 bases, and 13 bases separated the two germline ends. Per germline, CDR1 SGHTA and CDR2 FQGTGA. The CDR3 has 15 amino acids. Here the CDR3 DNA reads TGTGCCAGCAGCTTTCGCCTGGGGGGAACAGATACGCAGTATTTT. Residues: CASSFRLGGTDTQYF.

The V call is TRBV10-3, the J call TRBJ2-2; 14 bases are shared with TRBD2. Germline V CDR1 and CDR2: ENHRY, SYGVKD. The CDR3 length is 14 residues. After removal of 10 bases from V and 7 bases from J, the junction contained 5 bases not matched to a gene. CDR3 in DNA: TGTGCCACGGGACTAGCGGGAGTCAGCGGGGAGCTGTTTTTT. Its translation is CATGLAGVSGELFF.

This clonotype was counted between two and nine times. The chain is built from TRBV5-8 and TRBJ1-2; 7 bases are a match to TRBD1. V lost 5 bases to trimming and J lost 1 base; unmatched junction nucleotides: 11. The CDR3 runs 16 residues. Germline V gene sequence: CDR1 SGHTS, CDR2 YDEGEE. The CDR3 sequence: CASSTPGQHYNYGYTF. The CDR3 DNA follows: TGTGCCAGCAGTACTCCGGGACAGCACTATAACTATGGCTACACCTTC.

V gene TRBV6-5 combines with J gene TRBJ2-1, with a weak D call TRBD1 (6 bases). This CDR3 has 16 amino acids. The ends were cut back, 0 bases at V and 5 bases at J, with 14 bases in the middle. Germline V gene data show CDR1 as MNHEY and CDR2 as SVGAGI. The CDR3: CASSYSLAGVNNEQFF. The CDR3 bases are TGTGCCAGCAGTTACTCGCTGGCAGGGGTTAACAATGAGCAGTTCTTC.

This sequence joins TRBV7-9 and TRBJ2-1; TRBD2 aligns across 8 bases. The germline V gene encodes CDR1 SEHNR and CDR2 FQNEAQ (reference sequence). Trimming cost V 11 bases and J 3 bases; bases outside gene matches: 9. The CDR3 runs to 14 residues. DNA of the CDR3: TGTGCCGGATCCCGACTAGCGAGCTACAATGAGCAGTTCTTC. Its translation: CAGSRLASYNEQFF.